A selection of T cell receptor beta chains follows, all from one sample in a study of T cells after yellow fever vaccination. From the 5' RACE reads, TCRdb called clonotypes with MiXCR, one entry per CDR3 protein. The sample includes under 400,000 distinct CDR3 sequences, under 14% of them seen just once. The sequences come from PBMCs, collected on the day of the first yellow fever vaccination. Receptor source: a man aged 18 to 29 who received the YFV17D yellow fever vaccine. Each CDR3 is given with its conserved first and last residue.

v_gene,len,j_gene,CDR3aa
TRBV23-1,15,TRBJ2-1,CASLSPGQGYNEQFF
TRBV29-1,14,TRBJ1-4,CSVVLAYPNEKLFF
TRBV4-3,19,TRBJ1-6,CASSQDVGTGGRIDSPLHF
TRBV4-3,15,TRBJ2-2,CASSQWGRNTGELFF
TRBV5-1,15,TRBJ2-1,CASRAGDYLYNEQFF
TRBV5-4,15,TRBJ1-1,CASSRVGGANTEAFF
TRBV7-7,13,TRBJ2-1,CASSFDRGNEQFF
TRBV12-3/TRBV12-4,19,TRBJ2-7,CASSLFRRGVAGTSYEQYF
TRBV4-1,18,TRBJ2-2,CASSLSRAGGPRTGELFF
TRBV7-2,14,TRBJ2-1,CASSLVTGDDEQFF
TRBV7-6,14,TRBJ1-4,CASSLSPGGEKLFF
TRBV5-1,14,TRBJ2-4,CASSLAGTDNIQYF
TRBV27,15,TRBJ1-5,CASSGSGAGNQPQHF
TRBV27,12,TRBJ2-1,CASSTNGGKQFF
TRBV6-2/TRBV6-3,10,TRBJ2-3,CASYLDTQYF
TRBV7-3,13,TRBJ2-3,CASSSYTSDTQYF
TRBV12-3/TRBV12-4,14,TRBJ1-5,CASSFMAGGQPQHF
TRBV5-1,15,TRBJ2-5,CASATTGGAFQTQYF
TRBV12-3/TRBV12-4,17,TRBJ1-6,CASSLNWAAVVNSPLHF
TRBV7-9,12,TRBJ2-1,CASSLISDEQFF